The clone carrying this TCR beta chain was counted only a few times. The antigen remains undetermined. This sample was taken from a study of cytomegalovirus exposure and HLA in healthy donors. Regarding the study as a whole: Trimming of TCR beta V- and J-genes showed a link, identified in a later analysis, to a missense DCLRE1C variant. Cytomegalovirus-associated TCR beta chains were listed, numbering roughly 150.

The PCR made use of 60 Vbeta and 13 Jbeta primers. Clones were sequenced by immunoSEQ multiplex PCR, and TCRdb holds only the in-frame ones, with some missing. The repertoire holds around 120,000 clones, with over 60% as singletons. This sequence originates from a female donor in good health and CMV-seropositive. Sequenced: PBMCs.

The DNA of the CDR3 is TGCAGTGCTTCACAAGAGACCCAGTACTTC. Protein sequence: CSASQETQYF. This chain connects TRBV20-1 to TRBJ2-5; no definite D call. The CDR3 loop spans 10 amino acids. Germline V CDR1 and CDR2: DFQATT, SNEGSKA (reference sequence). Trimming stripped 5 bases from V and 2 bases from J, with 3 bases between.